The present TCR beta chain was sequenced within a study of shared clonotypes between healthy human individuals. This clone was observed once. Antigen specificity is unknown. Positive CCR7 selection of CD45RO-negative cells yielded the naive CD8 cells, and terminally differentiated effector memory CD45RA+ cells were excluded. In the study's own analysis: ImmunoSEQ junction-only sequences lacked quality scores, so their filtering differed. Clones were sequenced by immunoSEQ multiplex PCR, and TCRdb holds only the in-frame ones, with some missing. V and J calls and clone size are those listed in that table; D and trimming were worked out from the DNA. The repertoire consists of over 2,000,000 clones, with about 94% occurring once and the leading ten covering about 1.7%. Germline V CDR1 and CDR2: LNHDA, SQIVND (reference sequence). The CDR3 contains 14 residues. The ends lost 5 bases at V and 7 bases at J; junction bases unmatched: 6.

Study-wide results and caveats: It was observed that roughly 5.5% of naive CD4 clonotypes were shared across several donors. Memory subsets generally showed lower estimated richness than naive subsets.

Specimen: naive CD8+ T cells from PBMCs. This sequence was found in a man aged 18 to 30 in good health. Some clones in this sample may be carry-over from other donors' samples. The chain employs TRBV19 and TRBJ2-1; TRBD2 aligns across 9 bases. The DNA for the CDR3 is TGTGCCAGTAGTGCGGGAGGGCCGTGGAATGAGCAGTTCTTC. It yields the protein CASSAGGPWNEQFF.